This record looks at one TCR beta chain sequence and its context. This receptor's antigen is unknown. Base qualities are not at hand, and no much larger clone is one base apart. The CDR3 regions of human TCRbeta chains were analyzed by immunosequencing. The authors' pipeline ran thus. TCRs in the repertoires were compared against a reference library of SARS-CoV-2-specific TCRs that had been generated with the MIRA antigen-specificity platform. Breadth meant the fraction of unique TCRs that were SARS-CoV-2-associated, whereas depth meant the fraction of total T cells that were SARS-CoV-2-associated. Using the MIRA data, each spike-specific TCR was assigned both to the spike region to which the TCR was reactive and to a CD4 or CD8 class. Log10-transformed breadth and depth values were compared by one-way ANOVA with Sidak's multiple comparisons tests. TCRdb holds this immuneACCESS table with in-frame rearrangements only. Some clones are missing; in checked studies, unresolved V genes explain under half, and the rest has no known cause. D and trimming come from the DNA, and the V and J calls and clone size come from that table. In all, the sample holds 100,000 to 130,000 clones, and approximately 89% of those were seen once. The ten most abundant clones make up 3.1% of the sample.

The data were obtained in a study of T cell responses to AZD1222 COVID-19 vaccine (dated by TCRdb to about 2021). Broadly, across the study: A total of 230 to 250 trial participants underwent TCR sequencing, of whom about 200 had received two doses of AZD1222 and about 25 had received two doses of the MenACWY control vaccine. Trial participants were enrolled into age subgroups of 18-55, 56-69 and 70-plus years, which contained around 150, 29 and 61 TCR-sequenced participants, respectively. General conclusions and limits of the study: The vaccine-associated CD4 TCRs covered the entire spike protein, and the dominant responses fell in regions 160-218 and 743-854. Conclusions about previously exposed vaccinees are limited, since just a handful of AZD1222 recipients were seropositive for SARS-CoV-2 at baseline. The 56-69-year group was small, and its depth increase did not reach significance, likely because of low power. After two AZD1222 doses, both the breadth and the depth of spike-specific TCRs were significantly higher than at day 0 and than in MenACWY recipients. Because no day 14 peak-response samples were available, the repertoires could be characterized only after the peak T cell response. Participants were mostly white British and included more females than males, and it was suggested by the authors that clonal diversity may have been underestimated. Reportedly, close to half of the unique spike-specific TCRs recognized epitopes lying outside the regions that are mutated in the B.1.351 and B.1.1.7 variants.

The sample's time point label is to be understood as: baseline before first vaccination. The treatment or condition label for this specimen denotes: meningococcal conjugate vaccine given as trial control. Vaccinee samples came from UK trials COV001 and COV002, including a single-blind randomized controlled phase 2/3 trial of AZD1222 (ChAdOx1 nCoV-19) in healthy adults. Trial participant PBMC samples were collected at day 0 and day 28 after the second dose for TCRbeta chain sequencing. The CDR3 measures 13 amino acids from cysteine to phenylalanine. The DNA shown is the 39-base CDR3, in frame from base 1. CDR1 and CDR2 are drawn from the germline V gene (reference sequence): GTSNPN, SVGIG. For this chain, trimming is 2 bases at the V end and 6 bases at the J end, and the number of junction bases without a gene match is 6.

Here the chain combines TRBV30 and TRBJ1-2, with 7 bases matching TRBD1. The specimen was peripheral blood, collected on day 0 of MenACWY control vaccination. This TCR derives from an adult in good health. The DNA is TGTGCCTGGAGTTATACAGGGGCGGATGGCTACACCTTC. The resulting protein is CAWSYTGADGYTF.